This TCR beta chain emerged from a study of blood T cell repertoires in COVID-19. Study-level information: Sample material is recorded as cDNA or gDNA derived from T cells, B-cell-depleted T cells, or PBMCs.

In the study's own analysis: Quantification of nucleated cells was approximated via reference gene primer amplification. Some clones are missing from TCRdb's copy, which holds only in-frame ones; the method was immunoSEQ multiplex PCR. For V, J and clone size, that table is used; D and trimming come from the DNA. The sample contains 200,000 to 250,000 clones, 84% of which appear only once. Sequencing used peripheral blood. The origin of this receptor is a woman aged 80 or over with active or convalescent COVID-19.

CDR3 in amino acids: CASRYTGEQYF. The CDR3 nucleotides read TGTGCCAGCAGATACACAGGGGAGCAGTACTTC. The rearrangement links TRBV6-5 to TRBJ2-7, with a possible D match to TRBD1 (6 bases). Germline V CDR1 and CDR2: MNHEY, SVGAGI. Trimming removed 6 bases at V and 7 bases at J, with 10 bases between. The CDR3 extends over 11 amino acids.